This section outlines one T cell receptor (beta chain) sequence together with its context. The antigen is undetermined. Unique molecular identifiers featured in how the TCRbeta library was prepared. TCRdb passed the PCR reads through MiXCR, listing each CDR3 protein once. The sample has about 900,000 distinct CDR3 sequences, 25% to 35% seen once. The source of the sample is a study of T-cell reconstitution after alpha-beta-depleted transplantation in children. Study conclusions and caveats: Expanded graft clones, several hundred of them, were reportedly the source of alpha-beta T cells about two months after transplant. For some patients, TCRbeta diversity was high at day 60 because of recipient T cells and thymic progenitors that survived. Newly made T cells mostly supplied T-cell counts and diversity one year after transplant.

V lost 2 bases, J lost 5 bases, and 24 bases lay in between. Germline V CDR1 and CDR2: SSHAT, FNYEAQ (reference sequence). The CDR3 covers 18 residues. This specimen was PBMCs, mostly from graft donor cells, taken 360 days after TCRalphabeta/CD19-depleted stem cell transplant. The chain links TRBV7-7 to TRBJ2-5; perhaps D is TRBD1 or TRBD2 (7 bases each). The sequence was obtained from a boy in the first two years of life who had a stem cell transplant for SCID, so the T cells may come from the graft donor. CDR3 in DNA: TGTGCCAGCAGCTTACGCCCCGGGCGGTCAGGGGGAGGGGAGACCCAGTACTTC. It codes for CASSLRPGRSGGGETQYF.